Listed below are T cell receptor beta chains from one sample, sequenced in a study of blood T cell repertoires in COVID-19. Assay used: immunoSEQ multiplex PCR; TCRdb lists only in-frame clones, some missing. Among roughly 260,000 clones listed, about 85% were seen once. The sequencing input was peripheral blood. These receptor sequences come from a man in his fifties or sixties who had recovered from COVID-19. Each CDR3 is given with its conserved first and last residue. Fields, in order: clone size, J gene, D gene, V gene, CDR3 protein, CDR3 DNA. A D gene is named only where the DNA matches it firmly. Size tells how often a clone was seen (once, few, many) or the class of an expanded clone, and some rows leave it out.

-,TRBJ2-4,TRBD1,TRBV11-3,CASSLETNRGAKNIQYF,TGTGCCAGCAGCTTAGAAACTAACAGGGGAGCCAAAAACATTCAGTACTTC
-,TRBJ2-2,TRBD1,TRBV25-1,CASSVSGTGRTGELFF,TGTGCCAGCAGTGTTTCCGGGACAGGGCGAACCGGGGAGCTGTTTTTT
-,TRBJ2-2,-,TRBV20-1,CSSPRGGELFF,TGCAGTAGCCCGCGGGGCGGGGAGCTGTTTTTT
-,TRBJ1-6,-,TRBV19,CASSPQVEGSPLHF,TGTGCCAGTAGTCCACAGGTTGAAGGATCACCCCTCCACTTT
-,TRBJ1-5,TRBD1,TRBV18,CASSLDRFNQPQHF,TGTGCCAGCTCACTGGACAGGTTCAATCAGCCCCAGCATTTT
once,TRBJ2-7,-,TRBV5-6,CASSLGLESSYEQYF,TGTGCCAGCAGCTTGGGATTAGAGAGCTCCTACGAGCAGTACTTC
-,TRBJ2-3,TRBD1,TRBV5-1,CASSERTGPGTDTQYF,TGCGCCAGCAGCGAGCGGACAGGTCCTGGGACAGATACGCAGTATTTT
once,TRBJ1-4,TRBD1,TRBV9,CASSAKGAGSNEKLFF,TGTGCCAGCAGCGCCAAGGGGGCAGGGTCTAATGAAAAACTGTTTTTT
-,TRBJ2-7,-,TRBV9,CASSVAGGSFYEQYF,TGTGCCAGCAGCGTAGCAGGGGGGAGTTTCTACGAGCAGTACTTC
-,TRBJ2-7,TRBD1,TRBV7-2,CASSTRTGGDYEQYF,TGTGCCAGCAGCACCCGGACAGGGGGGGACTACGAGCAGTACTTC
-,TRBJ1-5,-,TRBV19,CASSIMGQPQHF,TGTGCCAGTAGTATAATGGGCCAGCCCCAGCATTTT
-,TRBJ2-7,TRBD1,TRBV9,CASSVSGTGGDEQYF,TGTGCCAGCAGCGTAAGCGGGACAGGGGGCGACGAGCAGTACTTC
-,TRBJ2-3,-,TRBV4-2,CASGMARAGDTQYF,TGTGCCAGCGGCATGGCGAGGGCGGGGGATACGCAGTATTTT
-,TRBJ2-2,-,TRBV7-3,CASSPNSNGELFF,TGTGCCAGCAGCCCGAACTCTAACGGGGAGCTGTTTTTT
-,TRBJ2-3,TRBD2,TRBV29-1,CSVLGLAAKNTDTQYF,TGCAGCGTCCTAGGACTAGCGGCGAAAAACACAGATACGCAGTATTTT
-,TRBJ2-4,-,TRBV12-5,CASGLTQGGMAKNIQYF,TGTGCTAGTGGTTTGACCCAGGGTGGTATGGCCAAAAACATTCAGTACTTC
-,TRBJ2-1,TRBD1,TRBV3-1/TRBV3-2,CASSQERGGIWYNEQFF,TGTGCCAGCAGCCAAGAAAGAGGGGGCATCTGGTACAATGAGCAGTTCTTC
-,TRBJ2-3,-,TRBV7-3,CASSGTGGDTQYF,TGTGCCAGCAGCGGCACAGGCGGAGATACGCAGTATTTT
-,TRBJ1-1,-,TRBV21-1,CASSKGVWAGNTEAFF,TGTGCCAGCAGCAAAGGGGTTTGGGCAGGGAACACTGAAGCTTTCTTT
once,TRBJ1-6,TRBD1,TRBV6-5,CATRQGSSYNSPLHF,TGTGCCACCCGACAGGGGAGCTCCTATAATTCACCCCTCCACTTT